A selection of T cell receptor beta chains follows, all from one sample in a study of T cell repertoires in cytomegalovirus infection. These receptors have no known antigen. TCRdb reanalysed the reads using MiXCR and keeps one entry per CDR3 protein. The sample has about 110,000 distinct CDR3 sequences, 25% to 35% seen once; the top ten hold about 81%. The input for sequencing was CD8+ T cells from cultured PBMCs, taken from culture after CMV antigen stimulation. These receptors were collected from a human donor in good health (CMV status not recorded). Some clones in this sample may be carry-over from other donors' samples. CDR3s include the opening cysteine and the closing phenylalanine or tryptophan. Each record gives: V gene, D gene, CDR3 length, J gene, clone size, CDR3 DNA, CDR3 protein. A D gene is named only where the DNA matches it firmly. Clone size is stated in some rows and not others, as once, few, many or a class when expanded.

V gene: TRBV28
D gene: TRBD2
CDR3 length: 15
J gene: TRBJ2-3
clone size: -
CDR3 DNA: TGTGCCAGCAGTTTAGCCGGGGGGGCCACAGATACGCAGTATTTT
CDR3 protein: CASSLAGGATDTQYF

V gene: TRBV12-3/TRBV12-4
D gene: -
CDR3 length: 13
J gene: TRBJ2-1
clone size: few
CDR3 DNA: TGTGCCAGCAGCCCGGGACCGTCGAATGAGCAGTTCTTC
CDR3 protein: CASSPGPSNEQFF

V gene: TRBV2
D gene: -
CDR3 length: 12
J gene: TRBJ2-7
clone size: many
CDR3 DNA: TGTGCCAGCCAGGGGACTGCCTACGAGCAGTACTTC
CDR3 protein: CASQGTAYEQYF

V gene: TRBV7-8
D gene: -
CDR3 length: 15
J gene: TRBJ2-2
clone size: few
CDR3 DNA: TGTGCCAGCAGCCCCGGGGCTTCGGTCGCCGGGGAGCTGTTTTTT
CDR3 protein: CASSPGASVAGELFF

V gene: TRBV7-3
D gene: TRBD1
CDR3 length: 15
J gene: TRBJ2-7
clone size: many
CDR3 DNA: TGTGCCAGCAGCTTAGCCCTGGGACAGGGATACGAGCAGTACTTC
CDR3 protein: CASSLALGQGYEQYF

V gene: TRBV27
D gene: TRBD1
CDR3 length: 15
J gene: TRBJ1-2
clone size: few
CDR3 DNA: TGTGCCAGCAGTTTTTCCAGGGGGCAAAACTATGGCTACACCTTC
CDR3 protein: CASSFSRGQNYGYTF

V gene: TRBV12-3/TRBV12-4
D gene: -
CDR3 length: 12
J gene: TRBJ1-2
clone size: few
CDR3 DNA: TGTGCCAGCAGTGACACAGGGTTTGGCTACACCTTC
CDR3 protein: CASSDTGFGYTF

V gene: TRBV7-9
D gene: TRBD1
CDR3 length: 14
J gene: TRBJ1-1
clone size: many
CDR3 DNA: TGTGCCAGCAGCTTAACAGGGGCAGGGACTGAAGCTTTCTTT
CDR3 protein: CASSLTGAGTEAFF

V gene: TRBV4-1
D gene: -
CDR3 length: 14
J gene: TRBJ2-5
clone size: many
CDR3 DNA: TGCGCCAGCAGCCAAGAAACGGGACTGGGGACCCAGTACTTC
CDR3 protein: CASSQETGLGTQYF

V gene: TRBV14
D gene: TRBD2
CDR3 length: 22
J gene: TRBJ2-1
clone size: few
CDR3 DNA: TGTGCCAGCAGCCAAGGGGCCGGTGCGGGACTAGCGGGGGTCGGAATCTACAATGAGCAGTTCTTC
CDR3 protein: CASSQGAGAGLAGVGIYNEQFF

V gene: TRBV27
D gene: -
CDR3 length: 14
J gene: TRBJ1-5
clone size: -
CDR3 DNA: TGTGCCAGCAGTTCATCCGGGATCAATCAGCCCCAGCATTTT
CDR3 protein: CASSSSGINQPQHF

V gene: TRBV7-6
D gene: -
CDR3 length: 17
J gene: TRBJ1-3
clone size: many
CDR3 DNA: TGTGCCAGCAGCTTAGACAGGCTCCTTTCCTCTGGAAACACCATATATTTT
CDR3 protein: CASSLDRLLSSGNTIYF

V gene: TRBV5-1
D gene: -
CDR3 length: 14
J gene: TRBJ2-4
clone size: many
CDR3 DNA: TGCGCCAGCAGGGAAAACCTAGCCAAAAACATTCAGTACTTC
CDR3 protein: CASRENLAKNIQYF

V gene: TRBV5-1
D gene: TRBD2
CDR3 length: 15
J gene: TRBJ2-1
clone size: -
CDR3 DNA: TGCGCCAGCAGCGGGACTAGCGGGGACTACAATGAGCAGTTCTTC
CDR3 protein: CASSGTSGDYNEQFF

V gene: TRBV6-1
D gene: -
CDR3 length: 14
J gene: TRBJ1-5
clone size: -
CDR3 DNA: TGTGCCAGCAGTGCCTTGGGGGCGAATCAGCCCCAGCATTTT
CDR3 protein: CASSALGANQPQHF

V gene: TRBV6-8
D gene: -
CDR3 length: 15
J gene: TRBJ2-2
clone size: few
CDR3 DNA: TGTGCCAGCAGTTACACGGCAGCGAACACCGGGGAGCTGTTTTTT
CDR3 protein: CASSYTAANTGELFF

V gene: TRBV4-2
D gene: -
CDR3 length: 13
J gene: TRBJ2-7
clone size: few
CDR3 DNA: TGTGCCAGCAGCCAGGGCAGACCCTACGAGCAGTACTTC
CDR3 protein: CASSQGRPYEQYF

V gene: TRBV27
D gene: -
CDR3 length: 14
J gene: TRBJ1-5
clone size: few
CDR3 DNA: TGTGCCAGCAGTTTTTTGGGGAGCAATCAGCCCCAGCATTTT
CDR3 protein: CASSFLGSNQPQHF

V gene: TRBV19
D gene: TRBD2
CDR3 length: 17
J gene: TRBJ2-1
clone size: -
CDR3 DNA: TGTGCCAGTAGGTCCGGGACTAGCTATCAGAAGCACAATGAGCAGTTCTTC
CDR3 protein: CASRSGTSYQKHNEQFF

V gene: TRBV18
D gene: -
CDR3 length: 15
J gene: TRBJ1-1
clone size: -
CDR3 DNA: TGTGCCAGCTCGCCTCCCCGAGAGGCTGGGGCTGAAGCTTTCTTT
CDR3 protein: CASSPPREAGAEAFF

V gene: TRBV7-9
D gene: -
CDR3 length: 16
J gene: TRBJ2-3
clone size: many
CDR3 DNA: TGTGCCAGCAGTCCCATCGGACAGCCTTTAGCAGATACGCAGTATTTT
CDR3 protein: CASSPIGQPLADTQYF

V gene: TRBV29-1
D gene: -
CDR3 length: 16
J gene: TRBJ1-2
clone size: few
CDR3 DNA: TGCAGCGTTGAAGGGGGGCAGAACTCAAGGGGCTATGGCTACACCTTC
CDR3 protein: CSVEGGQNSRGYGYTF

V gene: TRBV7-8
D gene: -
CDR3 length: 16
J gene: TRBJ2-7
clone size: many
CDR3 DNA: TGTGCCAGCAGCTTAGTAACAGGGACCTCCTCCTACGAGCAGTACTTC
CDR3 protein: CASSLVTGTSSYEQYF

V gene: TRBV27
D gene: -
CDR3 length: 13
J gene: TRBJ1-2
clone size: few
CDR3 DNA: TGTGCCAGCAGTGGGGGCGGAAACTATGGCTACACCTTC
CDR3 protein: CASSGGGNYGYTF

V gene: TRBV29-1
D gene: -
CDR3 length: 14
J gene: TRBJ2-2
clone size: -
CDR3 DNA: TGCAGCGCCCATCGTGTAGATAACACCGGGGAGCTGTTTTTT
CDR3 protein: CSAHRVDNTGELFF

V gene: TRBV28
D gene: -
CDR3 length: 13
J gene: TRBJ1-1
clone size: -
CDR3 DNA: TGTGCCAGCAGTCACTCACCGAACACTGAAGCTTTCTTT
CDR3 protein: CASSHSPNTEAFF

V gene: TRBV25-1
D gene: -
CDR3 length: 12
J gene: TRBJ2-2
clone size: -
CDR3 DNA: TGTGCTAGCCGGGACTACACCGGGGAGCTGTTTTTT
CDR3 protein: CASRDYTGELFF

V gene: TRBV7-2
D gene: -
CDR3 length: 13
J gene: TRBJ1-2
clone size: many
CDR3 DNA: TGTGCCAGCAGCTACTCCGGGAACTATGGCTACACCTTC
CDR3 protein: CASSYSGNYGYTF

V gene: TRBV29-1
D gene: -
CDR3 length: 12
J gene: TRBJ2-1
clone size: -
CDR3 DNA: TGCAGCGTTGAAGAACTAGCAAATGAGCAGTTCTTC
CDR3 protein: CSVEELANEQFF

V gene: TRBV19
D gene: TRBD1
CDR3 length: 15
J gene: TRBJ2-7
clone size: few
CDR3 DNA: TGTGCCAGTAGTATGGGGACAGGGGAAGCCTACGAGCAGTACTTC
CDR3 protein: CASSMGTGEAYEQYF

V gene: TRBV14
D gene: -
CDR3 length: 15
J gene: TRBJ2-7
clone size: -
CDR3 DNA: TGTGCCAGCAGCCAGTGGGGTGGGACATCCTACGAGCAGTACTTC
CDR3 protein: CASSQWGGTSYEQYF

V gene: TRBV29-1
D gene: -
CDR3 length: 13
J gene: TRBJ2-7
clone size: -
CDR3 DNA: TGCAGCGTTGACTGGCCAAACACCTACGAGCAGTACTTC
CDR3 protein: CSVDWPNTYEQYF

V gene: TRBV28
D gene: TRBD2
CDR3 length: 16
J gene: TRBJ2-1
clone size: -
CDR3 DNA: TGTGCCAGCAGTTTATCCGACCCCGGGGGGATCCGGGAGCAGTTCTTC
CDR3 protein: CASSLSDPGGIREQFF

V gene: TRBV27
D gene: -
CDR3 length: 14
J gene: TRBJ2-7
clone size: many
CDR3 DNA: TGTGCCAGCAGCCAGGGGCGTCACTCCTACGAGCAGTACTTC
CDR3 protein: CASSQGRHSYEQYF

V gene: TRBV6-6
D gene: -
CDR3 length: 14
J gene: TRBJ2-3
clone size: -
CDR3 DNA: TGTGCCAGCTTCTTGGACGGTGGAACAGATACGCAGTATTTT
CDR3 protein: CASFLDGGTDTQYF

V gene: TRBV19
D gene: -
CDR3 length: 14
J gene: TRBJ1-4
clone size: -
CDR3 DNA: TGTGCCAGTAGTAGCCCCGACAGGACTGAAAAACTGTTTTTT
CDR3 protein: CASSSPDRTEKLFF

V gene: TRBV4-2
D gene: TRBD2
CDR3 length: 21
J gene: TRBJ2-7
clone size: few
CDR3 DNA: TGTGCCAGCAGCCAAGAAGATCGACTAGCGGGCGATCCACCCTTTCACTACGAGCAGTACTTC
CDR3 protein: CASSQEDRLAGDPPFHYEQYF

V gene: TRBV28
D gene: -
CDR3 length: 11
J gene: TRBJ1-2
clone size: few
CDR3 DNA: TGTGCCAGCAGTTTCGGGAACGGCTACACCTTC
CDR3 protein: CASSFGNGYTF

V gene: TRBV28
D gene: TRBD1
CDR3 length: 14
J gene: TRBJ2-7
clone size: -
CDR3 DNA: TGTGCCAGCAGTTTTGGACAGGTTCTCTACGAGCAGTACTTC
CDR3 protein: CASSFGQVLYEQYF

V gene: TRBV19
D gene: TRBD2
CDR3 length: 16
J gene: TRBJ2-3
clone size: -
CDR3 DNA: TGTGCCAGTAGTATCCCGGGACTAGCGGGCACAGATACGCAGTATTTT
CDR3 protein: CASSIPGLAGTDTQYF

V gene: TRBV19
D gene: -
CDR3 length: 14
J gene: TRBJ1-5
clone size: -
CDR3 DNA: TGTGCCAGTAGCAGGACACAGGGCAATCAGCCCCAGCATTTT
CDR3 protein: CASSRTQGNQPQHF